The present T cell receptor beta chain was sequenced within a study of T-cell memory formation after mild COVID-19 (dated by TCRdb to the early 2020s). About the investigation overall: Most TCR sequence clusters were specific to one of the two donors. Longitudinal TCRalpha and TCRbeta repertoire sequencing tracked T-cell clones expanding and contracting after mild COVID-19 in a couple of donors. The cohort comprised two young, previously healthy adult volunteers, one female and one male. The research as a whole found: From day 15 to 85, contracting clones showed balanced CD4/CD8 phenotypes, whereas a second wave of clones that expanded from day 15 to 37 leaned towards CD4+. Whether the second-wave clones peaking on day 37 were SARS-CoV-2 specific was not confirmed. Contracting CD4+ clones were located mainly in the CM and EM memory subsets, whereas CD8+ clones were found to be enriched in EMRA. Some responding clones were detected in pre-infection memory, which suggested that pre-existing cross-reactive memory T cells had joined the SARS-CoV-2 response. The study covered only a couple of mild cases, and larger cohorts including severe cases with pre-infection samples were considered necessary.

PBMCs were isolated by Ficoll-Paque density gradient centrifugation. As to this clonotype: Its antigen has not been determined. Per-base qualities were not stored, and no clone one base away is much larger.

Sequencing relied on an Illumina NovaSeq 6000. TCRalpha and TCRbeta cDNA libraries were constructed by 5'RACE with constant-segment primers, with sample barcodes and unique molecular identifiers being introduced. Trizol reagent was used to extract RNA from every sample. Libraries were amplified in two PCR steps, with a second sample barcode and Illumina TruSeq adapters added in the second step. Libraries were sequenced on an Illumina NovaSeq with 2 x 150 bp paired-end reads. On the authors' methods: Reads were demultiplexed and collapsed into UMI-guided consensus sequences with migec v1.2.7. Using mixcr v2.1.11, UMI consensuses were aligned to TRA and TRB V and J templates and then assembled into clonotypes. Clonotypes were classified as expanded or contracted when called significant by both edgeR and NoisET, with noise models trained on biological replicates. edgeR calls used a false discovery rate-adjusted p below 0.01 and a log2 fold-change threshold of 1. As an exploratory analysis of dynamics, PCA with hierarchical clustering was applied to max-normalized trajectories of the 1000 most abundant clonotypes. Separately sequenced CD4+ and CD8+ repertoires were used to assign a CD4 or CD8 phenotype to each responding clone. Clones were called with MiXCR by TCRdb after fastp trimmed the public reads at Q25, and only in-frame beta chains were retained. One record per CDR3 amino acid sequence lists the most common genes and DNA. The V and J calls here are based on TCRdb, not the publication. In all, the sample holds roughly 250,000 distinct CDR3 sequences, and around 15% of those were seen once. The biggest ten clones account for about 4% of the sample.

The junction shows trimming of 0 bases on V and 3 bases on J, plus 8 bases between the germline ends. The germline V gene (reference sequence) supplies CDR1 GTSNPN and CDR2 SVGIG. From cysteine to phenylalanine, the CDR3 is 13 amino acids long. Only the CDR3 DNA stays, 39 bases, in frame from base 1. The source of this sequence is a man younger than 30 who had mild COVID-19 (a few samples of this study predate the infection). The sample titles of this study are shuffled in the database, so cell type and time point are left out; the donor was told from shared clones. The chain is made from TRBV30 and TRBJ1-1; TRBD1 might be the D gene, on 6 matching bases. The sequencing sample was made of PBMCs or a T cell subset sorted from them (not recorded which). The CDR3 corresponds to CAWSVEGDTEAFF. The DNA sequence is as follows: TGTGCCTGGAGTGTAGAGGGGGACACTGAAGCTTTCTTT.